This T cell receptor (beta chain) was found in a study of graft-versus-host responses after intestinal transplantation. For the study at large: Recipients uniformly received anti-thymocyte globulin induction, followed by tacrolimus and steroids for roughly three years. Study outcomes and limitations: Where graft-donor T cell macrochimerism was present, patients had high graft-versus-host to host-versus-graft clonal ratios in allografts.

This CDR3 comprises 16 residues. About this clone: The antigen remains undetermined.

Generated by immunoSEQ multiplex PCR, the TCRdb table keeps only in-frame clones and is missing some. The sample contains 86,000 or so clones, about nine tenths of which appear only once. This sequence joins TRBV12-1 and TRBJ2-1; whether TRBD2, the table's D call, matches the DNA was not checked. TRBV12-1 is a listed pseudogene. The sequences come from unstimulated CD8+ T cells sorted from spleen or lymph node cells, collected before intestinal transplant. The source is a human donor who received an intestinal transplant. The CDR3, as DNA: TGTGCCAGCGGGCCTGGGGGCGGGAGCTCCTACAATGAGCAGTTCTTC. Protein: CASGPGGGSSYNEQFF.